These 16 T cell receptor beta chains originate from one sample sequenced in a study of shared clonotypes between healthy human individuals (dated by TCRdb to about 2020). Library generation was performed with the immunoSEQ multiplex PCR assay. TCRdb re-hosts the immuneACCESS table, in-frame sequences only. Its copies lack some clones; in the studies checked, an unresolved V gene accounts for under half of them, and the cause for the rest is not known. The sample table holds around 2.3 million clones, of which nearly 97% were seen once. The ten biggest clones cover 0.1% to 0.15% of the sample. The material sequenced was naive CD4+ T cells sorted from blood. What the cell subset or site label conveys for this sample: CD45RA+ positively selected. Source of these receptors: a man aged 18-30 years in good health.

V usage is TRBV13 and J usage is TRBJ2-6; D perhaps matches TRBD2 (6 bases). Germline loops: CDR1 PRHDT, CDR2 FYEKMQ (reference sequence). This CDR3 spans 16 amino acids. V lost 3 bases, J lost 0 bases, and 9 bases lay in between. The CDR3 region has the DNA TGTGCCAGCAGCTTGGGGGGTAGCTCTGGGGCCAACGTCCTGACTTTC. Its translation: CASSLGGSSGANVLTF.

The chain joins TRBV29-1 to TRBJ2-5, with a tentative D call TRBD1 (6 bases). This CDR3 is 14 amino acids long. V lost 1 base and J lost 0, with 9 bases in between. In germline, CDR1 is SQVTM, CDR2 ANQGSEA. In DNA form, the CDR3 reads TGCAGCGTTGAAGGATGGGACAACCAAGAGACCCAGTACTTC. Encoded protein: CSVEGWDNQETQYF.

The V call is TRBV18, the J call TRBJ2-2; D gene uncertain. Germline CDR1 reads KGHSH; CDR2 reads LQKENI. The germline V and J ends were trimmed by 2 bases and 3 bases, with 13 bases remaining between them. This CDR3 is 16 amino acids long. CDR3 nucleotide sequence: TGTGCCAGCTCACCATTAGTCCGGTCAGACACCGGGGAGCTGTTTTTT. Protein product: CASSPLVRSDTGELFF.

V usage is TRBV18 and J usage is TRBJ1-1; weak D call: TRBD1 (5 bases). The CDR3 is made up of 14 amino acids. V lost 1 base and J lost 2, with 8 bases in between. Germline V gene data show CDR1 as KGHSH and CDR2 as LQKENI. The CDR3: CASSPQGENTEAFF. The CDR3 region has the DNA TGTGCCAGCTCACCACAAGGGGAAAACACTGAAGCTTTCTTT.

The chain is built from TRBV27 and TRBJ2-7, with 10 positions matching TRBD1. V dropped 6 bases and J dropped 5; count of bases not matched to a gene: 10. Germline loops: CDR1 MNHEY, CDR2 SMNVEV (reference sequence). The CDR3 runs 15 residues. DNA for the CDR3: TGTGCCAGCAGGATAACCGGGACAGGGGCCCACGAGCAGTACTTC. Amino acids: CASRITGTGAHEQYF.

This rearrangement joins TRBV9 to TRBJ2-2; maybe TRBD2 (5 bases). From germline, CDR1 is SGDLS and CDR2 YYNGEE. The CDR3 extends over 18 amino acids. V shed 0 bases and J shed 7 bases, with 22 bases lying between them. The CDR3 DNA follows: TGTGCCAGCAGCGTAGTGCCCCGACCGGGGATTTTGGGCGGGGAGCTGTTTTTT. This translates into CASSVVPRPGILGGELFF.

V usage is TRBV5-1 and J usage is TRBJ1-1; possible D gene TRBD1, 6 bases. Per the germline V gene, CDR1 is SGHRS and CDR2 is YFSETQ. Trimming pared 2 bases from V and 3 bases from J, leaving 11 bases between. The CDR3 has 14 residues. The CDR3 nucleotides read TGCGCCAGCAGCTTAGGACAGCGTTACACTGAAGCTTTCTTT. It encodes CASSLGQRYTEAFF.

This clone was detected only once. The chain combines TRBV30 with TRBJ1-6; weak D call: TRBD1 (6 bases). CDR3 length equals 15 residues. Germline CDR1 reads GTSNPN; CDR2 reads SVGIG (reference sequence). Trimming took off 7 bases at V and 10 bases at J, with 23 bases between the two ends. The CDR3 DNA reads as TGTGCCTCCGACCAGGGACATGGGGGCATGTCACCCCTCCACTTT. Its translation: CASDQGHGGMSPLHF.

The chain recombines TRBV2 with TRBJ2-2; D unresolved. V lost 2 bases to trimming and J lost 1 base, with 5 bases between them. The length of the CDR3 is 14 residues. The germline V gene encodes CDR1 SNHLY and CDR2 FYNNEI. CDR3 sequence: CASSEWRNTGELFF. As DNA, the CDR3 is TGTGCCAGCAGTGAATGGCGGAACACCGGGGAGCTGTTTTTT.

The chain uses TRBV10-3 and TRBJ1-1; TRBD1 agrees at 7 bases. Germline CDR1 ENHRY, CDR2 SYGVKD. The CDR3 spans 14 residues. The trim removed 6 bases at V and 3 bases at J, leaving 7 bases unmatched. In DNA, the CDR3 is TGTGCCATCAGCTCGACAGGGAGGGACACTGAAGCTTTCTTT. It codes for CAISSTGRDTEAFF.

The V call is TRBV12-5, the J call TRBJ1-5; tentatively, D is TRBD1 (5 bases). This CDR3 contains 16 residues. CDR1 is LGHNT and CDR2 is FRNRAP in the germline V gene. Trimming took off 5 bases at V and 6 bases at J, with 20 bases between the two ends. The CDR3: CASGPTGQGIGQPQHF. DNA for the CDR3: TGTGCTAGTGGTCCTACGGGGCAGGGAATAGGTCAGCCCCAGCATTTT. The whole variable domain, remainder taken from reference TRBV12-5 and TRBJ1-5, is DARVTQTPRHKVTEMGQEVTMRCQPILGHNTVFWYRQTMMQGLELLAYFRNRAPLDDSGMPKDRFSAEMPDATLATLKIQPSEPRDSAVYFCASGPTGQGIGQPQHFGDGTRLSIL.

The genes are TRBV5-4 and TRBJ2-1; D possibly uses TRBD1 or TRBD2 (5 bases each). Trimming took 6 bases from V and 7 from J, leaving 20 bases between them. The germline V gene has CDR1 SGHNT and CDR2 YYREEE (reference sequence). The CDR3 loop spans 15 amino acids. CDR3 DNA sequence: TGTGCCAGCACCCTCGTGGGGCAGGGACGGAATGAGCAGTTCTTC. Translating it yields CASTLVGQGRNEQFF.

The chain joins TRBV19 to TRBJ2-7; 10 positions match TRBD1. The CDR3 has 14 amino acids. Germline lookup yields CDR1 LNHDA and CDR2 SQIVND (reference sequence). Trimming at V came to 8 bases and at J to 6 bases, leaving 10 bases not matched to a gene. The CDR3 DNA sequence: TGTGCCAGTTCCCGCGGGACAGGGGTGCGCGAGCAGTACTTC. This gives the protein CASSRGTGVREQYF.

The table lists this clone with a few counts. The rearrangement links TRBV5-4 to TRBJ2-5; no clear D gene. The CDR3 is made up of 15 amino acids. Trimming removed 1 base from V and 1 base from J, with 11 bases in between. Germline V CDR1 and CDR2: SGHNT, YYREEE (reference sequence). CDR3 region: CASSLRFGPQETQYF. DNA for the CDR3: TGTGCCAGCAGCTTGAGGTTCGGACCCCAAGAGACCCAGTACTTC. Full variable domain (missing parts from reference TRBV5-4 and TRBJ2-5): ETGVTQSPTHLIKTRGQQVTLRCSSQSGHNTVSWYQQALGQGPQFIFQYYREEENGRGNFPPRFSGLQFPNYSSELNVNALELDDSALYLCASSLRFGPQETQYFGPGTRLLVL.

As for this clone: Other DNA sequences in the same sample also yield this CDR3. The chain links TRBV19 to TRBJ1-2; 7 bases map to TRBD1. CDR1 and CDR2 from the germline V gene are LNHDA and SQIVND (reference sequence). This CDR3 has 14 residues. After removal of 5 bases from V and 2 bases from J, the junction contained 5 bases not matched to a gene. The CDR3 DNA reads as TGTGCCAGTAGTCCTCTGGGACAGAACTATGGCTACACCTTC. Amino acids: CASSPLGQNYGYTF.

This chain joins TRBV28 and TRBJ2-1; the match to TRBD2 covers 10 bases. The CDR3 length is 14 residues. Germline V lookup: CDR1 MDHEN, CDR2 SYDVKM. J lost 3 bases, V lost 7 bases, and 3 bases had no gene match. The CDR3 sequence is CASITSGDYNEQFF. In nucleotides, the CDR3 is TGTGCCAGCATCACTAGCGGGGACTACAATGAGCAGTTCTTC.